This TCR beta chain was observed in a study of T cells in Graves' hyperthyroidism and ophthalmopathy. Study outcomes and limitations: In simple terms, a model built on 13 V-J features told ophthalmopathy apart from stable hyperthyroidism.

This clonotype was detected many times. Antigen specificity is unknown. Amplified TCR beta CDR3 regions derived from RNA transcripts. First-round RT-PCR of the TCR CDR3 relied on the HTBI primer set. Each CDR3 protein gets one entry after TCRdb re-called the multiplex PCR reads with MiXCR. The sample yields 400,000 to 500,000 distinct CDR3 sequences, approximately 15% seen once. V lost 1 base, J lost 10 bases, and 11 bases lay in between. Germline CDR1 is SGHAT and CDR2 is FQNNGV. The length of the CDR3 is 13 residues. This clonotype originated in a woman aged 18-35 years with Graves' hyperthyroidism. The V call is TRBV11-2, the J call TRBJ2-1, with D perhaps matching TRBD1 (6 bases). The material sequenced was blood. CDR3 coding DNA: TGTGCCAGCAGCTTAGGAGGCGACAGGGAGCAGTTCTTC. It codes for CASSLGGDREQFF.